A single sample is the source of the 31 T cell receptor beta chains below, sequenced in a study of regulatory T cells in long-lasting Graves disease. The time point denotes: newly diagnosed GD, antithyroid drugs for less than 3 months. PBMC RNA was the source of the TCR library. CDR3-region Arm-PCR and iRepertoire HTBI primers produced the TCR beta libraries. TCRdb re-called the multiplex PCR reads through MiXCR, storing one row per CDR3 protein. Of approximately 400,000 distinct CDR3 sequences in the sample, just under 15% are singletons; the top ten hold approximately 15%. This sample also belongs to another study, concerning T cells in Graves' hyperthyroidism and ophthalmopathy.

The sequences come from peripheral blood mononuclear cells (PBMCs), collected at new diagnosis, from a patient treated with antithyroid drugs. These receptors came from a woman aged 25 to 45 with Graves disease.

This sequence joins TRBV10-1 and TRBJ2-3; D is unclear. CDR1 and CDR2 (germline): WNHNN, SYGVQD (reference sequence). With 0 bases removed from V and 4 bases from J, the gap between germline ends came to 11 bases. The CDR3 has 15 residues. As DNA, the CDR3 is TGCGCCAGCAGTGAGTCGAGGTCCTACTCAGATACGCAGTATTTT. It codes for CASSESRSYSDTQYF.

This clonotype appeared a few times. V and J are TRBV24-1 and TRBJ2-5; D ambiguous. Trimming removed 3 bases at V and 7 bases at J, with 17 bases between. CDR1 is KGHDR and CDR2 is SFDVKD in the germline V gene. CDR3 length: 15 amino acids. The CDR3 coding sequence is TGTGCCACCAGTGATCCGTCGAAGGGTTCGCCGACCCAGTACTTC. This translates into CATSDPSKGSPTQYF.

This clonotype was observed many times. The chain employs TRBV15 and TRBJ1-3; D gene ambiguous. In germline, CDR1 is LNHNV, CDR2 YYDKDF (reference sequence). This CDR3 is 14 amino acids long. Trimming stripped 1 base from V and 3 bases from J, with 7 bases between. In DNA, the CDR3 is TGTGCCACCAGCAGAGGTATTAGTGGAAACACCATATATTTT. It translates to CATSRGISGNTIYF.

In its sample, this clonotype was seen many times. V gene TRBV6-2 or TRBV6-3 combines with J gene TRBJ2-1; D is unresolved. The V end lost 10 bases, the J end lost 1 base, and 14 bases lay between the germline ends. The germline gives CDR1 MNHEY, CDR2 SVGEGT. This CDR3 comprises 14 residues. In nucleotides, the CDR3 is TGTGCCACCATCGCCAGTGTTTCCTACAATGAGCAGTTCTTC. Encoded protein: CATIASVSYNEQFF.

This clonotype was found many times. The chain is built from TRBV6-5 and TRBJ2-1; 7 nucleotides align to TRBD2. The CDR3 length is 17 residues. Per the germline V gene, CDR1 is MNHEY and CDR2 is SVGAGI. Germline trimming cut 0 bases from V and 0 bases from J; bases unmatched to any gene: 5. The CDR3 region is CASSYSASGSSYNEQFF. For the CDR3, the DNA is TGTGCCAGCAGTTACTCAGCTAGCGGCAGCTCCTACAATGAGCAGTTCTTC.

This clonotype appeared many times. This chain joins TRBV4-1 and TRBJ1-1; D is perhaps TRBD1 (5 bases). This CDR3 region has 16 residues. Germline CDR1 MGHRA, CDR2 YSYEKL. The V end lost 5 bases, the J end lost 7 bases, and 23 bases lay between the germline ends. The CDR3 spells CASSYAAGRGSGEAFF. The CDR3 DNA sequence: TGCGCCAGCAGCTATGCCGCGGGGAGGGGTTCGGGTGAAGCTTTCTTT.

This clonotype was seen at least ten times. This CDR3 reads CASSLRGKAGGALVEETQYF. The CDR3 nucleotides are TGTGCCAGCAGCTTAAGGGGAAAGGCAGGGGGCGCCCTGGTGGAAGAGACCCAGTACTTC. This sequence joins TRBV7-3 and TRBJ2-5, with 8 nucleotides matching TRBD1. The CDR3 extends over 20 amino acids. The junction had 19 bases not matched to a gene; V was cut back by 1 base and J by 3 bases. Germline-derived CDR1 and CDR2 are SGHTA and FQGTGA.

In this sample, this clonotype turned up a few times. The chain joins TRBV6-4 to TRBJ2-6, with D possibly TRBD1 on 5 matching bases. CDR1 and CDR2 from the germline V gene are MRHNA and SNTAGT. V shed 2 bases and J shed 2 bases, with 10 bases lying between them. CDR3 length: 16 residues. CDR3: CASSDHLRAGANVLTF. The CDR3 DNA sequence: TGTGCCAGCAGTGACCACCTCAGGGCTGGGGCCAACGTCCTGACTTTC.

The CDR3 here is CASSLRSVGGYEPQPQHF. The CDR3 nucleotides are TGTGCCAGCAGTTTAAGATCCGTGGGGGGCTATGAACCCCAGCCCCAGCATTTT. The chain has TRBV27 and TRBJ1-5; maybe TRBD1 (6 bases). Trimming removed 2 bases at V and 7 bases at J, with 24 bases between. This CDR3 is built from 18 residues. Germline loops: CDR1 MNHEY, CDR2 SMNVEV (reference sequence).

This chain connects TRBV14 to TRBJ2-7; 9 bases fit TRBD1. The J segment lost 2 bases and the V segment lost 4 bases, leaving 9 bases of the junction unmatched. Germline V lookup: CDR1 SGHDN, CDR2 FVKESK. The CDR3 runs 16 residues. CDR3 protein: CASSPYGTGNTYEQYF. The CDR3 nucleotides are TGTGCCAGCAGCCCATATGGGACAGGGAACACCTACGAGCAGTACTTC.

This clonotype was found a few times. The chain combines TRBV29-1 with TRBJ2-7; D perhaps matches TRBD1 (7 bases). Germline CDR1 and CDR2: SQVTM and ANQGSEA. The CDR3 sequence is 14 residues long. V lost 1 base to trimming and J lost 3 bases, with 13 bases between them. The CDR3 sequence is CSVEGRDSRYEQYF. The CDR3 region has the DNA TGCAGCGTTGAAGGGCGGGACAGCCGCTACGAGCAGTACTTC.

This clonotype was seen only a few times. The CDR3 protein is CASSLGEGAGEQYF. The CDR3 region has the DNA TGTGCCAGCAGCTTAGGAGAGGGGGCGGGCGAGCAGTACTTC. The chain is built from TRBV11-2 and TRBJ2-7, with 7 bases that match TRBD1. The germline CDR1 and CDR2 sequences are SGHAT and FQNNGV. J gave up 6 bases and V 1 base, and 6 bases lay outside the gene matches. The CDR3 covers 14 residues.

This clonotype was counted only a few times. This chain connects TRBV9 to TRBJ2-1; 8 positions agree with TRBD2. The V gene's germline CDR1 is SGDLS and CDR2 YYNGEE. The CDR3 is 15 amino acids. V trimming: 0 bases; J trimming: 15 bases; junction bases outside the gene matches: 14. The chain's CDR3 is CASSVEDSGAPPRFF. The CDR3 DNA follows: TGTGCCAGCAGCGTAGAGGATAGCGGGGCCCCGCCAAGGTTCTTC.

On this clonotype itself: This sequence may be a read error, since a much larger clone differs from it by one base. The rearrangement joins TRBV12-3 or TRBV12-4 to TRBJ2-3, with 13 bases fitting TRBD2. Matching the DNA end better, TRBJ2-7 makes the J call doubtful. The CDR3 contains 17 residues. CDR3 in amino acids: CASSLARTSGSLNEQYF. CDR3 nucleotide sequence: TGTGCCAGCAGTTTAGCCCGGACTAGCGGGAGTCTTAATGAGCAGTACTTC.

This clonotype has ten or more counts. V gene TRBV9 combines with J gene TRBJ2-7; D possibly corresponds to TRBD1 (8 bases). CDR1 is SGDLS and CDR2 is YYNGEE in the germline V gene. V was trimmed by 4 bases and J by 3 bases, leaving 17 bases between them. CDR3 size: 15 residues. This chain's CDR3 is CASSPGTGGGYEQYF. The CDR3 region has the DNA TGTGCCAGCAGCCCCGGGACAGGCGGGGGCTACGAGCAGTACTTC.

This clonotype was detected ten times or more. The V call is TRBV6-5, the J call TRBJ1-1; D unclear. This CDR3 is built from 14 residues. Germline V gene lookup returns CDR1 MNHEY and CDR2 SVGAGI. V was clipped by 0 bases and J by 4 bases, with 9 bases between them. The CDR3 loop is CASSYSVGGTEAFF. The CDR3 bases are TGTGCCAGCAGTTACTCGGTCGGCGGCACTGAAGCTTTCTTT.

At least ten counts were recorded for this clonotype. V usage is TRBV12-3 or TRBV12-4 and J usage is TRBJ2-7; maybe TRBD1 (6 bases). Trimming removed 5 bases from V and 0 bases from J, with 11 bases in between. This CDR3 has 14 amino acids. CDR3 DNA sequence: TGTGCCAGCAGTGGGGACAAGAGCTCCTACGAGCAGTACTTC. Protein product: CASSGDKSSYEQYF.

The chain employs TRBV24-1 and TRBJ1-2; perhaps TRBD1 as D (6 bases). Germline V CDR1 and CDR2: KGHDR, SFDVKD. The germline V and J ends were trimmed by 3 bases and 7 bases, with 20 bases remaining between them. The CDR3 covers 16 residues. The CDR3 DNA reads TGTGCCACCAGTGATAAACAGGGCGCACTTCAAAGTGGCTACACCTTC. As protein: CATSDKQGALQSGYTF.

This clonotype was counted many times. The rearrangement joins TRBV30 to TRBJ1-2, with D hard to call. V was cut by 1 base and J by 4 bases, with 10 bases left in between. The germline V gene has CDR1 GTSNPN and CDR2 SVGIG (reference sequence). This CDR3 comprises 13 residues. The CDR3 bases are TGTGCCTGGAGTGACGGCAGCCCCTATGGCTACACCTTC. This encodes CAWSDGSPYGYTF.

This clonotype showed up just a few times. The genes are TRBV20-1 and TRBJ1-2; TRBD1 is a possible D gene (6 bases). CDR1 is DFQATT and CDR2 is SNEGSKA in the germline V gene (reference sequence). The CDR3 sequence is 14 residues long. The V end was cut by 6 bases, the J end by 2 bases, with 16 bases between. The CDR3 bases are TGCAGTGCCGGGACAATTATAGCCAACTATGGCTACACCTTC. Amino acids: CSAGTIIANYGYTF.

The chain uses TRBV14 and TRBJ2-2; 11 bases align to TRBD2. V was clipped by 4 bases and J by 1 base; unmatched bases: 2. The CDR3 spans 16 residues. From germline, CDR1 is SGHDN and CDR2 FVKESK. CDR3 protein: CASSRLAGMNTGELFF. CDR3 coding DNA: TGTGCCAGCAGCCGACTAGCGGGAATGAACACCGGGGAGCTGTTTTTT.

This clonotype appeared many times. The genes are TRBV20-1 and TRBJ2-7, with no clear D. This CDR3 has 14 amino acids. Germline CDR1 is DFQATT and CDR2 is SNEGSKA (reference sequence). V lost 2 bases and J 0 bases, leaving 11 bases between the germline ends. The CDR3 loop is CSARLAVVSYEQYF. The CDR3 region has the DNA TGCAGTGCTAGACTGGCGGTTGTCTCCTACGAGCAGTACTTC.

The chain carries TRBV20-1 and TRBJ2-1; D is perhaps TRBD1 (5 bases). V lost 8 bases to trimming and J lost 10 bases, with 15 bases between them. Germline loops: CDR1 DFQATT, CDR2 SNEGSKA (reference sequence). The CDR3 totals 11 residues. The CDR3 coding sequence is TGCAGTCCAAGTCCAGGGCGGGAGCAGTTCTTC. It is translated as CSPSPGREQFF.

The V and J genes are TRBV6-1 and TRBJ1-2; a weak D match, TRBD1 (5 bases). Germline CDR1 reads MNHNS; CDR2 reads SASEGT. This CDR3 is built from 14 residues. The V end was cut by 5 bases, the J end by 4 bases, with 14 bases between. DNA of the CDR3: TGTGCCAGCAGTCCAGCCAGGGTGGCCTATGGCTACACCTTC. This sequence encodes CASSPARVAYGYTF.

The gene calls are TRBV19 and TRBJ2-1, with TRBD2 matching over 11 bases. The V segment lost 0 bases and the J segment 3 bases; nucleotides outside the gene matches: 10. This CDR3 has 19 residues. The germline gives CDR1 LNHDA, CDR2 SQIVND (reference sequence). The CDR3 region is CASSIEGPPLAGGYNEQFF. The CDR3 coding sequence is TGTGCCAGTAGTATAGAAGGCCCCCCCCTAGCGGGAGGCTACAATGAGCAGTTCTTC.

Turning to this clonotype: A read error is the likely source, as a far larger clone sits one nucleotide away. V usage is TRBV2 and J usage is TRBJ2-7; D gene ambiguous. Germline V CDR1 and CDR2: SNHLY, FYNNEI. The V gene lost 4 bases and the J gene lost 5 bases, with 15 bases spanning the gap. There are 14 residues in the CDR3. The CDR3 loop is CASSVDWFPHEQYF. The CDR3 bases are TGTGCCAGCAGTGTAGACTGGTTCCCCCACGAGCAGTACTTC.

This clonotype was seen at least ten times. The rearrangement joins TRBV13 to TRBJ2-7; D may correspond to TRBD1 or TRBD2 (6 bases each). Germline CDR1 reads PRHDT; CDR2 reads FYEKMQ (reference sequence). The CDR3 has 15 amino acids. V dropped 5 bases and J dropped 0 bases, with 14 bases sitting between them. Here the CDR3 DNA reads TGTGCCAGCAGCCTGGGGGGCGAGCACTCCTACGAGCAGTACTTC. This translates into CASSLGGEHSYEQYF. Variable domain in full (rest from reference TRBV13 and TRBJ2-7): AAGVIQSPRHLIKEKRETATLKCYPIPRHDTVYWYQQGPGQDPQFLISFYEKMQSDKGSIPDRFSAQQFSDYHSELNMSSLELGDSALYFCASSLGGEHSYEQYFGPGTRLTVT.

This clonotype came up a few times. CDR3 protein: CASSSDDRDRANQPQHF. The CDR3 nucleotides read TGTGCCAGCAGTTCTGACGACAGGGACAGGGCGAATCAGCCCCAGCATTTT. The chain links TRBV6-5 to TRBJ1-5, with 9 bases identical to TRBD1. V dropped 4 bases and J dropped 4; count of bases not matched to a gene: 11. The CDR3 runs to 17 residues. Germline V gene lookup returns CDR1 MNHEY and CDR2 SVGAGI.

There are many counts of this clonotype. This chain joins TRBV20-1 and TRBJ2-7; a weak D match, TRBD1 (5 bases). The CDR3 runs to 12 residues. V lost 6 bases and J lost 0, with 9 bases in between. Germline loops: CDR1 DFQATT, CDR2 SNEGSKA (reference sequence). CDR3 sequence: CSARQSSYEQYF. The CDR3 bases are TGCAGTGCCAGACAGTCCTCCTACGAGCAGTACTTC.

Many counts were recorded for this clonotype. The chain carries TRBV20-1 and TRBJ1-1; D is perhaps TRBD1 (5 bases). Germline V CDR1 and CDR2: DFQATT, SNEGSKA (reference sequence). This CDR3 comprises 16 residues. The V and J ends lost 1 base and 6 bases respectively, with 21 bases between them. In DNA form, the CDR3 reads TGCAGTGCTAGAGGTCCCGACAGATCCGGTGGCGCTGAAGCTTTCTTT. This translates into CSARGPDRSGGAEAFF.

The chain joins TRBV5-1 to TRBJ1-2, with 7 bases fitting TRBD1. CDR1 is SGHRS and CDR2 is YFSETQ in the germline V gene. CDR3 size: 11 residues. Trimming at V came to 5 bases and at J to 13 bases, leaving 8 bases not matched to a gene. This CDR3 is CASRDPGGSTF. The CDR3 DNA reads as TGCGCCAGCAGGGACCCAGGGGGTTCCACCTTC.